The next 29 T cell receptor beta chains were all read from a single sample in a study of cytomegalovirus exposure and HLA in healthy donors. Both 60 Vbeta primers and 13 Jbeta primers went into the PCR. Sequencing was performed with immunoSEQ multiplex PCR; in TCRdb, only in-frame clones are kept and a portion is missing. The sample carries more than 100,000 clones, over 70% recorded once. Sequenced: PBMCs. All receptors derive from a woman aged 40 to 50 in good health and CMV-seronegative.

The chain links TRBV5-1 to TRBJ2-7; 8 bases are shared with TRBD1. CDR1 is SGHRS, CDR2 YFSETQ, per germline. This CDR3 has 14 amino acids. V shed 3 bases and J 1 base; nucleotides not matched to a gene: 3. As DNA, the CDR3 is TGCGCCAGCAGCTCCCGGACAGGGTCCTACGAGCAGTACTTC. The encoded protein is CASSSRTGSYEQYF.

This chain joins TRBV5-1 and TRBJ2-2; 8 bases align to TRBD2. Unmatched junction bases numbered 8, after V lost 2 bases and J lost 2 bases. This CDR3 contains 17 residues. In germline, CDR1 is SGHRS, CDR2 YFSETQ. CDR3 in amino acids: CASSFRAGAPNTGELFF. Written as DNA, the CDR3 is TGCGCCAGCAGCTTTAGAGCGGGGGCTCCCAACACCGGGGAGCTGTTTTTT. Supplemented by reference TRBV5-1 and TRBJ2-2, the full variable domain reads KAGVTQTPRYLIKTRGQQVTLSCSPISGHRSVSWYQQTPGQGLQFLFEYFSETQRNKGNFPGRFSGRQFSNSRSEMNVSTLELGDSALYLCASSFRAGAPNTGELFFGEGSRLTVL.

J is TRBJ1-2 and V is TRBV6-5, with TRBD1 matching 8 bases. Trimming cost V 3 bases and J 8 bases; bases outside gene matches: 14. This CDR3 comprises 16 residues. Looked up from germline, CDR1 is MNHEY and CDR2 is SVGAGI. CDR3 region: CASSYSSGTGSRGYTF. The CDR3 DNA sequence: TGTGCCAGCAGTTATTCCTCCGGGACAGGTTCTCGGGGCTACACCTTC.

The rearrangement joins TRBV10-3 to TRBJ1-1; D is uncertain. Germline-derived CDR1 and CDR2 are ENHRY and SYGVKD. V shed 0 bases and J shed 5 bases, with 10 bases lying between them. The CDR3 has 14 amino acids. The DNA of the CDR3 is TGTGCCATCAGTGAGTCGGCTGACACAACTGAAGCTTTCTTT. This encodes CAISESADTTEAFF.

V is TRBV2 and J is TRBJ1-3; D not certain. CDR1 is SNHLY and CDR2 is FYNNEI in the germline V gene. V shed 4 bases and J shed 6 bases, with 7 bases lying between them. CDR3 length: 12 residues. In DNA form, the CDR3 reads TGTGCCAGCAGTGGACTCCAAAACACCATATATTTT. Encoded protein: CASSGLQNTIYF.

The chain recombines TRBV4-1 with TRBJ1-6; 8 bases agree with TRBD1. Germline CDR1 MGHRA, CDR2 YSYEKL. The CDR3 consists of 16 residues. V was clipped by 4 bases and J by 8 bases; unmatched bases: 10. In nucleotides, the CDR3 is TGCGCCAGCAGCCCCGGAGCGGCAGGGGGCTATTCACCCCTCCACTTT. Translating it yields CASSPGAAGGYSPLHF.

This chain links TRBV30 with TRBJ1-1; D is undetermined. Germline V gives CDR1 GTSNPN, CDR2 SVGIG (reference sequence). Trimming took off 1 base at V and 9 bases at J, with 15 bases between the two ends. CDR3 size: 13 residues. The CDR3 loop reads CAWSGHMGWKAFF. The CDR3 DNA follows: TGTGCCTGGAGTGGACACATGGGCTGGAAAGCTTTCTTT.

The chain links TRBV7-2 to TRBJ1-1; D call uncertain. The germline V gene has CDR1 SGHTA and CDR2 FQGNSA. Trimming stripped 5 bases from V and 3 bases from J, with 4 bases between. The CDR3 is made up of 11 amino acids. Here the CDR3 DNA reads TGTGCCAGCAGCCCTTACACTGAAGCTTTCTTT. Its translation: CASSPYTEAFF.

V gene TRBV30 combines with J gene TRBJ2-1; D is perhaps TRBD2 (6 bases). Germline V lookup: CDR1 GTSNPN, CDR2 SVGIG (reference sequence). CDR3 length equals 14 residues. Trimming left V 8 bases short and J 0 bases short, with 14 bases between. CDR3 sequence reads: CARGDGFSYNEQFF. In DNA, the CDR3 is TGTGCCCGCGGGGACGGCTTCTCCTACAATGAGCAGTTCTTC.

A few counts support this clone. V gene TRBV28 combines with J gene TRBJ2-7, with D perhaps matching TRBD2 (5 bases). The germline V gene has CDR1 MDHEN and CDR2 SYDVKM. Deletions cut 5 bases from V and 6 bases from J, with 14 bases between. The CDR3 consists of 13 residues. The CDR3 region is CASSQSGTSEQYF. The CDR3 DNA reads TGTGCCAGCAGTCAAAGCGGTACAAGCGAGCAGTACTTC.

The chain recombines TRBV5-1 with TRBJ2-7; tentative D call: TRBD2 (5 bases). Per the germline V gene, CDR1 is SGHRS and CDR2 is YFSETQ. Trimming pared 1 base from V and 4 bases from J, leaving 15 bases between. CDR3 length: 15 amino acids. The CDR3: CASSLSGYRPYEQYF. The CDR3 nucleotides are TGCGCCAGCAGCTTGTCGGGGTATCGGCCTTACGAGCAGTACTTC.

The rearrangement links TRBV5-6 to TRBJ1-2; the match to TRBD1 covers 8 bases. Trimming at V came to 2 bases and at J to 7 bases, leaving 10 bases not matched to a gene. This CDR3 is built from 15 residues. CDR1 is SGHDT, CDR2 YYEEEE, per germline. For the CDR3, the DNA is TGTGCCAGCAGCTTACAGGGGGGGCTTGGGAGTGGCTACACCTTC. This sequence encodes CASSLQGGLGSGYTF. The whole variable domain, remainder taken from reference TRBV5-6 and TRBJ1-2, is DAGVTQSPTHLIKTRGQQVTLRCSPKSGHDTVSWYQQALGQGPQFIFQYYEEEERQRGNFPDRFSGHQFPNYSSELNVNALLLGDSALYLCASSLQGGLGSGYTFGSGTRLTVV.

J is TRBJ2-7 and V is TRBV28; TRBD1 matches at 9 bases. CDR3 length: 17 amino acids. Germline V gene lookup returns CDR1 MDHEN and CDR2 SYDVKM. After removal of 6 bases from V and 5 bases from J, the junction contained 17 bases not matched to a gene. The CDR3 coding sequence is TGTGCCAGCAGCTATAACACGGGACAGGGTCTCGTCCACGAGCAGTACTTC. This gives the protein CASSYNTGQGLVHEQYF. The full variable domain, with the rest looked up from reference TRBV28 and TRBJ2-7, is DVKVTQSSRYLVKRTGEKVFLECVQDMDHENMFWYRQDPGLGLRLIYFSYDVKMKEKGDIPEGYSVSREKKERFSLILESASTNQTSMYLCASSYNTGQGLVHEQYFGPGTRLTVT.

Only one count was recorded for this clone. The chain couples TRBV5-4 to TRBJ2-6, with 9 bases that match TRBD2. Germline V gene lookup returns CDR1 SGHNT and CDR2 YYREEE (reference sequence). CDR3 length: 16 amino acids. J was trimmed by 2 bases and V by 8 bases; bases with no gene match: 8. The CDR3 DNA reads TGTGCCAGTCTTAGCGGGGGCCCGACTGGGGCCAACGTCCTGACTTTC. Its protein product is CASLSGGPTGANVLTF.

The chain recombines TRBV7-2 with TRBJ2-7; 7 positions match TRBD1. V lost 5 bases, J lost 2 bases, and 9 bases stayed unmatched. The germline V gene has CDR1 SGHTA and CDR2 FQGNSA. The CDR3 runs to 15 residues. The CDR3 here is CASSRPYGQAYEQYF. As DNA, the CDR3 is TGTGCCAGCAGCCGACCCTACGGACAGGCCTACGAGCAGTACTTC.

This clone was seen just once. CDR3 nucleotide sequence: TGTGCCATCTTAACCCACACAGGAAACGCTAACTATGGCTACACCTTC. Translation: CAILTHTGNANYGYTF. The chain is built from TRBV5-4 and TRBJ1-2; the D gene is possibly TRBD1 (5 bases). Germline values: CDR1 SGHNT, CDR2 YYREEE (reference sequence). CDR3 size: 16 residues. Trimming cost V 9 bases and J 0 bases, with 21 bases left between them.

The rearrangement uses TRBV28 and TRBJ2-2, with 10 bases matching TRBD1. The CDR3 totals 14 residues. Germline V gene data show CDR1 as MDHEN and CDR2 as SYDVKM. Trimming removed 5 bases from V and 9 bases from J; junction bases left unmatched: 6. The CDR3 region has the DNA TGTGCCAGCAGTCCGGGACAGGGGTTCTGGGAGCTGTTTTTT. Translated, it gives CASSPGQGFWELFF.

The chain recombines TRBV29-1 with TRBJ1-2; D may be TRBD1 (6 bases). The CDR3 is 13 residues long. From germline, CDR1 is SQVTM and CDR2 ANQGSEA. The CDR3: CTTGGQPTYGYTF. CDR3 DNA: TGCACCACCGGAGGACAGCCTACCTATGGCTACACCTTC.

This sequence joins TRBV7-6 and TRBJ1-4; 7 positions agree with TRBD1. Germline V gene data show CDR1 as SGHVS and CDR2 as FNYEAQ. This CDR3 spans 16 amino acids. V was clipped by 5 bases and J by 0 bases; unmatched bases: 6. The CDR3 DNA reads TGTGCCAGCAGCACTACTGGGACAGCAACTAATGAAAAACTGTTTTTT. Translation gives CASSTTGTATNEKLFF.

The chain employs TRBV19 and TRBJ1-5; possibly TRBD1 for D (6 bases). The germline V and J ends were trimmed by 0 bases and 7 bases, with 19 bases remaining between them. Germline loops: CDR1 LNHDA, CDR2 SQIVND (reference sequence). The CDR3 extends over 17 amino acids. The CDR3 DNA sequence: TGTGCCAGTAGTATAGAGGGGAGTTTCACCGGGACACAGCCCCAGCATTTT. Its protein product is CASSIEGSFTGTQPQHF.

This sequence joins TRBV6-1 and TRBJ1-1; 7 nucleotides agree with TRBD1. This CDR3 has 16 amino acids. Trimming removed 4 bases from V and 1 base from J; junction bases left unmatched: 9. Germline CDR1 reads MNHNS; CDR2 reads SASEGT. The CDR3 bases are TGTGCCAGCAGTGGGACTCGGACAGGCAGGAACACTGAAGCTTTCTTT. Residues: CASSGTRTGRNTEAFF.

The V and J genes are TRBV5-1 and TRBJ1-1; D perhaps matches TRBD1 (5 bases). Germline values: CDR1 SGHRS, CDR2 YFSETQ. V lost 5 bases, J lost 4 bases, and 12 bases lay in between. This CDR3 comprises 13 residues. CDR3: CASSFQGSTEAFF. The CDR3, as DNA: TGCGCCAGCAGTTTTCAGGGTAGCACTGAAGCTTTCTTT.

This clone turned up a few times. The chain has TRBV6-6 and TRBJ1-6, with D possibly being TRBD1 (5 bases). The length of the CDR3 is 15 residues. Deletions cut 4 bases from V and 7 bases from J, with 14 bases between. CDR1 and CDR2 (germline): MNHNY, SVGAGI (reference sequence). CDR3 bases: TGTGCCAGCAGTTCCCAGGGAGGGGTCAATTCACCCCTCCACTTT. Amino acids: CASSSQGGVNSPLHF.

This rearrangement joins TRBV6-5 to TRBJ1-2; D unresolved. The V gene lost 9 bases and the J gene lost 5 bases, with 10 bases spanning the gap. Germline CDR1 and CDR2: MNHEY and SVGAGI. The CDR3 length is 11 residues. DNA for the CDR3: TGTGCCAGTCTCTTCGGTTATGGCTACACCTTC. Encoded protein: CASLFGYGYTF.

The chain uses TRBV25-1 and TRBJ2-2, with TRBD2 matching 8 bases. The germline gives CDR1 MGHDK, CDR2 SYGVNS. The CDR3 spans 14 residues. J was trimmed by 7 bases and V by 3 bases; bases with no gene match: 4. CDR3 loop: CASSDVGRGGELFF. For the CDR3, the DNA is TGTGCCAGCAGTGATGTCGGGAGGGGCGGGGAGCTGTTTTTT.

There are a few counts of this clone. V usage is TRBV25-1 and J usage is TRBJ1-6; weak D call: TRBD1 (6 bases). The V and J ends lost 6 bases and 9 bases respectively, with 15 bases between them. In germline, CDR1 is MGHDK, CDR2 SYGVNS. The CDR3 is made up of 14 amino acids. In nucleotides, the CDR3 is TGTGCCAGCAGCGGCCGGGCCAGGGGTTCACCCCTCCACTTT. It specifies CASSGRARGSPLHF.

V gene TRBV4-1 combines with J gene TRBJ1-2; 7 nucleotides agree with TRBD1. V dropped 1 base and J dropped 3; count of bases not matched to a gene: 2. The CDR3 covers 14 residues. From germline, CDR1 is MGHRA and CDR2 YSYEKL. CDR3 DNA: TGCGCCAGCAGCCAAGTCACAGGGGACTATGGCTACACCTTC. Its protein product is CASSQVTGDYGYTF.

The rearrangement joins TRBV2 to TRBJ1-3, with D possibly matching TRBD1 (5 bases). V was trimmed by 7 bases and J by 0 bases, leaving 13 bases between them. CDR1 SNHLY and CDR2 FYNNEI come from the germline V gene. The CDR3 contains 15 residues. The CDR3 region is CASTMDTSSGNTIYF. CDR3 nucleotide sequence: TGTGCCAGCACCATGGACACGAGCTCTGGAAACACCATATATTTT.

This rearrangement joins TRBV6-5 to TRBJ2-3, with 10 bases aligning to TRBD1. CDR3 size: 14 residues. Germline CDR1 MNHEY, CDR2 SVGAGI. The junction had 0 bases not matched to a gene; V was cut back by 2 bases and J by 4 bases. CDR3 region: CASSYGTGADTQYF. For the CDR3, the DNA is TGTGCCAGCAGTTACGGGACAGGGGCAGATACGCAGTATTTT.